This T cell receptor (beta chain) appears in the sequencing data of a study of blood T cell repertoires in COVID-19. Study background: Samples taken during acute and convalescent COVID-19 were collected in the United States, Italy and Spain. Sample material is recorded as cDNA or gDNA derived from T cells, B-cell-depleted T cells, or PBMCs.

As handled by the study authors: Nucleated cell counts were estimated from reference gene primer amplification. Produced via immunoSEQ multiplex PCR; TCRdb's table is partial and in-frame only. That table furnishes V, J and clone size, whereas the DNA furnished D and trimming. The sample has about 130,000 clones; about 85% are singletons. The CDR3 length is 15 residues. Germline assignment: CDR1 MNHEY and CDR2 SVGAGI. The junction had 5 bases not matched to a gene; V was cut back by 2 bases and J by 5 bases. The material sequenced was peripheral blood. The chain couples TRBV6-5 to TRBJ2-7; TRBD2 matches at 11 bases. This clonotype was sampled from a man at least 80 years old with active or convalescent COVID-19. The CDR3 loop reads CASSYTSGSYHEQYF. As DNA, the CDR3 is TGTGCCAGCAGTTACACTAGCGGGAGTTACCACGAGCAGTACTTC.